This note documents a single T cell receptor (beta chain) sequence. The data are from a study of T-cell reconstitution after alpha-beta-depleted transplantation in children. As it was prepared, the TCRbeta library received unique molecular identifiers. Each CDR3 protein gets one entry after TCRdb re-called the PCR reads with MiXCR. The data hold about 540,000 distinct CDR3 sequences, with around 18% observed a single time. Germline CDR1 reads GTSNPN; CDR2 reads SVGIG (reference sequence). The CDR3 has 14 amino acids. J lost 2 bases, V lost 3 bases, and 7 bases had no gene match. This clonotype was sampled from a human donor who donated a stem cell graft to a child with acute lymphoblastic leukemia. The source was PBMCs from the stem cell graft donor, collected from the stem cell graft. This chain connects TRBV30 to TRBJ2-7; 7 positions match TRBD2. The CDR3: CAWRSGGGTYEQYF. The DNA of the CDR3 is TGTGCCTGGAGAAGCGGCGGGGGTACCTACGAGCAGTACTTC.